Following are 13 T cell receptor beta chains from one sample sequenced in a study of blood T cell repertoires in COVID-19. Sequencing was performed with immunoSEQ multiplex PCR; in TCRdb, only in-frame clones are kept and a portion is missing. The data contain hundreds of thousands of clones, about nine tenths of them singletons. Sequenced: peripheral blood. The receptors here all came from a woman in her 30s with active or convalescent COVID-19.

The chain uses TRBV5-6 and TRBJ2-1; D might be TRBD2 (5 bases). The V and J ends lost 1 base and 0 bases respectively, with 8 bases between them. Germline assignment: CDR1 SGHDT and CDR2 YYEEEE. This CDR3 contains 15 residues. The CDR3 is CASSLRGSSYNEQFF. CDR3 DNA: TGTGCCAGCAGCTTGAGAGGGAGCTCCTACAATGAGCAGTTCTTC.

The chain employs TRBV6-5 and TRBJ1-2, with unresolved D. The CDR3 extends over 14 amino acids. Trimming took 5 bases from V and 5 from J, leaving 15 bases between them. Germline assignment: CDR1 MNHEY and CDR2 SVGAGI. The DNA of the CDR3 is TGTGCCAGCAGTCTTGACCGAGACATTTATGGCTACACCTTC. Translation gives CASSLDRDIYGYTF.

The chain combines TRBV25-1 with TRBJ1-4; perhaps TRBD1 as D (6 bases). Germline V gene data show CDR1 as MGHDK and CDR2 as SYGVNS. This CDR3 comprises 16 residues. The V end was cut by 3 bases, the J end by 8 bases, with 19 bases between. The CDR3, as DNA: TGTGCCAGCAGTGACTTTTACAGGGATGGAAAAGAAAAACTGTTTTTT. It is translated as CASSDFYRDGKEKLFF. Filled out from reference TRBV25-1 and TRBJ1-4, the complete variable domain reads EADIYQTPRYLVIGTGKKITLECSQTMGHDKMYWYQQDPGMELHLIHYSYGVNSTEKGDLSSESTVSRIRTEHFPLTLESARPSHTSQYLCASSDFYRDGKEKLFFGSGTQLSVL.

This clone came up once. The V gene is TRBV30, the J gene TRBJ1-5; D possibly corresponds to TRBD1 (5 bases). Germline CDR1 reads GTSNPN; CDR2 reads SVGIG (reference sequence). The length of the CDR3 is 13 residues. The ends were cut back, 2 bases at V and 4 bases at J, with 9 bases in the middle. CDR3 bases: TGTGCCTGGAGTACACAGGATAATCAGCCCCAGCATTTT. Translated: CAWSTQDNQPQHF. The entire variable domain, with the rest obtained from reference TRBV30 and TRBJ1-5, is as follows: SQTIHQWPATLVQPVGSPLSLECTVEGTSNPNLYWYRQAAGRGLQLLFYSVGIGQISSEVPQNLSASRPQDRQFILSSKKLLLSDSGFYLCAWSTQDNQPQHFGDGTRLSIL.

This chain uses TRBV21-1 with TRBJ1-1. TRBV21-1 is tagged as a pseudogene. The CDR3 totals 15 residues. The DNA for the CDR3 is TGTGCCAGCAGCAAAGTCCAGAGGGAGTTCACTGAAGCTTTCTTT. Protein sequence: CASSKVQREFTEAFF.

The chain couples TRBV6-5 to TRBJ2-1; 9 bases agree with TRBD2. There are 15 residues in the CDR3. The V gene's germline CDR1 is MNHEY and CDR2 SVGAGI. The trim removed 3 bases at V and 8 bases at J, leaving 8 bases unmatched. The CDR3 sequence: CASSYLASGADEQFF. DNA for the CDR3: TGTGCCAGCAGTTATTTGGCTAGCGGGGCGGATGAGCAGTTCTTC.

This chain connects TRBV6-5 to TRBJ1-1; D gene ambiguous. Germline V gene lookup returns CDR1 MNHEY and CDR2 SVGAGI. V was shortened by 6 bases and J by 4 bases, with 15 bases between the two germline ends. The CDR3 runs 14 residues. CDR3 sequence reads: CASSPLVVFTEAFF. The CDR3 nucleotides read TGTGCCAGCAGCCCGCTGGTAGTTTTCACTGAAGCTTTCTTT.

CDR3 coding DNA: TGCAGCGTTGAACCGGGCTCTGGGGCCAACGTCCTGACTTTC. Its translation: CSVEPGSGANVLTF. V usage is TRBV29-1 and J usage is TRBJ2-6; D is unresolved. This CDR3 is 14 amino acids long. Germline CDR1 reads SQVTM; CDR2 reads ANQGSEA. Trimming shortened V by 2 bases and J by 0 bases, and 5 bases separated the two germline ends.

The genes are TRBV10-3 and TRBJ2-3; 12 nucleotides agree with TRBD2. CDR1 and CDR2 from the germline V gene are ENHRY and SYGVKD. The CDR3 loop spans 16 amino acids. Trimming cost V 6 bases and J 1 base; bases outside gene matches: 5. CDR3 coding DNA: TGTGCCATCAGCGCCGGGACTAGCGGGCGCACAGATACGCAGTATTTT. This gives the protein CAISAGTSGRTDTQYF.

The chain links TRBV28 to TRBJ1-5, with D perhaps TRBD1 (6 bases). The CDR3 extends over 15 amino acids. Germline lookup yields CDR1 MDHEN and CDR2 SYDVKM. The V end was cut by 3 bases, the J end by 0 bases, with 9 bases between. CDR3 coding DNA: TGTGCCAGCAGTTTTGTACAGGGTAGCAATCAGCCCCAGCATTTT. Encoded protein: CASSFVQGSNQPQHF.

The chain combines TRBV6-5 with TRBJ1-1, with no clear D. Trimming removed 0 bases at V and 3 bases at J, with 14 bases between. Germline CDR1 and CDR2: MNHEY and SVGAGI. The CDR3 sequence is 16 residues long. The CDR3 sequence is CASSYSIEAMDTEAFF. The CDR3 nucleotides are TGTGCCAGCAGTTACTCGATAGAGGCGATGGACACTGAAGCTTTCTTT.

The gene calls are TRBV7-9 and TRBJ2-7, with 7 bases fitting TRBD1. Unmatched junction bases numbered 13, after V lost 10 bases and J lost 4 bases. This CDR3 is 14 amino acids long. CDR1 and CDR2 (germline): SEHNR, FQNEAQ (reference sequence). CDR3 in amino acids: CATLSTGDFYEQYF. In DNA form, the CDR3 reads TGTGCCACCTTATCTACAGGGGATTTTTACGAGCAGTACTTC.

This chain joins TRBV9 and TRBJ2-2; 8 bases fit TRBD2. Trimming took 6 bases from V and 5 from J; bases not matched to a gene: 12. Germline lookup yields CDR1 SGDLS and CDR2 YYNGEE. This CDR3 has 16 residues. The CDR3 sequence: CASNPPGLAGTGELFF. The CDR3 bases are TGTGCCAGCAACCCCCCAGGACTAGCTGGAACCGGGGAGCTGTTTTTT.